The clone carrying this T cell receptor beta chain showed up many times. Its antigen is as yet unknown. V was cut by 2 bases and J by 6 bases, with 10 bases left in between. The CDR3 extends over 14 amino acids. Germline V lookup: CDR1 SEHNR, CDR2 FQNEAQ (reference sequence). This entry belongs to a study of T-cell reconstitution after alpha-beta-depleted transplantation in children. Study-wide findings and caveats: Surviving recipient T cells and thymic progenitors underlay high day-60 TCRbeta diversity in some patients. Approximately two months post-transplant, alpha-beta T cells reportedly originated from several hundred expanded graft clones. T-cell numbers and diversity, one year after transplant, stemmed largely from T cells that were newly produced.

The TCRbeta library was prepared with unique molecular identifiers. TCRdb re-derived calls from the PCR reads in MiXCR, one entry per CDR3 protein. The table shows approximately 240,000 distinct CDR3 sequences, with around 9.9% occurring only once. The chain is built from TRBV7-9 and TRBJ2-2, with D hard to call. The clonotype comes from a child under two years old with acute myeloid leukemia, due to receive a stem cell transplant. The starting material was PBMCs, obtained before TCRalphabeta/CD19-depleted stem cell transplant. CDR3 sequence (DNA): TGTGCCAGCAGCTTAATCGCCCCGGCCGGGGAGCTGTTTTTT. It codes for CASSLIAPAGELFF.